Listed below are T cell receptor beta chains from one sample, sequenced in a study of OX40 agonist ivuxolimab in advanced cancers. Profiling relied on immunoSEQ multiplex PCR, and the TCRdb table lists in-frame clones only, not all of them. The sample yields about 83,000 clones, 70% to 85% seen once. Sequencing used CD4+ or CD8+ T cells sorted from blood, obtained in a trial of the OX40 agonist ivuxolimab. The source of these receptors is an adult with an advanced solid tumor such as melanoma, head and neck, liver or kidney cancer. Each CDR3 is given with its conserved first and last residue. D genes are given only for firm matches. Some rows mark clone size as missing; the rest say once, few, many or name a class of expanded clone.

CDR3 DNA	CDR3 protein	D gene	V gene	J gene	clone size
TGTGCCAGCAGCCTCACAGGGGGCGCGAACAATGAGCAGTTCTTC	CASSLTGGANNEQFF	TRBD1	TRBV11-3	TRBJ2-1	NA
TGTGCCAGCAGCTTAAGGTTCACCGCTAGCACAGATACGCAGTATTTT	CASSLRFTASTDTQYF	NA	TRBV11-2	TRBJ2-3	NA
TGTGCCAGTAGTAACCCTCCTACAGAGACCCAGTACTTC	CASSNPPTETQYF	NA	TRBV19	TRBJ2-5	NA
TGTGCCAGCAGCGACGGTAGCAATCAGCCCCAGCATTTT	CASSDGSNQPQHF	NA	TRBV9	TRBJ1-5	NA
TGTGCCAGCAGCCCCCCCGGCGATAATGAGCAGTTCTTC	CASSPPGDNEQFF	NA	TRBV7-9	TRBJ2-1	NA
TGCGCCAGCAGCCAACGCCCGGGGACCACAGATACGCAGTATTTT	CASSQRPGTTDTQYF	NA	TRBV4-1	TRBJ2-3	NA
TGTGCCAGCAGCGGTAGCGGGAGTTTTATAGATACGCAGTATTTT	CASSGSGSFIDTQYF	TRBD2	TRBV7-2	TRBJ2-3	NA
TGTGCCAGCAGCAAGGACGAGGTCTCCTACGAGCAGTACTTC	CASSKDEVSYEQYF	NA	TRBV5-5	TRBJ2-7	NA
TGTGCCAGCAGAGGGGGGAACTATGGCTACACCTTC	CASRGGNYGYTF	NA	TRBV11-3	TRBJ1-2	NA
TGTGCCACCAGCAGAGATCGCGGGGCGGAAAAACTGTTTTTT	CATSRDRGAEKLFF	NA	TRBV15	TRBJ1-4	NA
TGTGCCAGCAGCCTAGGGGACAGAATGAACACTGAAGCTTTCTTT	CASSLGDRMNTEAFF	TRBD1	TRBV6-5	TRBJ1-1	NA
TGTGCCGGCCACAGGGAGAACACTGAAGCTTTCTTT	CAGHRENTEAFF	NA	TRBV30	TRBJ1-1	NA
TGTGCCAGCAGTGCGGACAGATATGGCTACACCTTC	CASSADRYGYTF	NA	TRBV2	TRBJ1-2	NA
TGTGCCAGCAGCTTAGGGGAGAACACCGGGGAGCTGTTTTTT	CASSLGENTGELFF	NA	TRBV7-9	TRBJ2-2	once
TGTGCCAGCAGTTATGGAAAAGCGGGGGATTACGAGCAGTACTTC	CASSYGKAGDYEQYF	TRBD2	TRBV6-5	TRBJ2-7	NA
TGTGCCAGCAGTTACAAGGGGCCCGGGAACACTGAAGCTTTCTTT	CASSYKGPGNTEAFF	NA	TRBV6-5	TRBJ1-1	NA
TGTGCCAGCAGCTTAGGCAAAAAACTCACAGATACGCAGTATTTT	CASSLGKKLTDTQYF	NA	TRBV11-2	TRBJ2-3	NA
TGCGCCAGCAGCCAAGGACGGAAGCGGGGAGATACGCAGTATTTT	CASSQGRKRGDTQYF	TRBD2	TRBV4-1	TRBJ2-3	NA
TGTGCCAGCAGCTTGGACTTCTACGAGCAGTACTTC	CASSLDFYEQYF	NA	TRBV5-5	TRBJ2-7	NA
TGCACCAGCTCCTCGGGACAGGGGTTCTTTGTTGGCAATCAGCCCCAGCATTTT	CTSSSGQGFFVGNQPQHF	NA	TRBV1	TRBJ1-5	NA
TGCAGTGCTAGAGTCGACTACGAGCAGTACTTC	CSARVDYEQYF	NA	TRBV20-1	TRBJ2-7	NA
TGTGCCAGCAGCTTACTCGGCCGAATGTATGGCTACACCTTC	CASSLLGRMYGYTF	NA	TRBV7-9	TRBJ1-2	NA
TGCGCCAGCAGCCAAGATTGGGGGGCTGGGATGGAGACCCAGTACTTC	CASSQDWGAGMETQYF	NA	TRBV4-1	TRBJ2-5	NA
TGTGCCAGTAGTATAGAATCAGGGGCGCGCTATGGCTACACCTTC	CASSIESGARYGYTF	NA	TRBV19	TRBJ1-2	NA
TGTGCCAGCAGCTCGAGCTCTTACGAGCAGTACTTC	CASSSSSYEQYF	NA	TRBV9	TRBJ2-7	NA
TGTGCCAGCAGTTCATACCCGACAGGCCGCGGCACTGAAGCTTTCTTT	CASSSYPTGRGTEAFF	NA	TRBV27	TRBJ1-1	NA
TGTGCCAGCAGTTACCGGGACAGGGGATATGGCTACACCTTC	CASSYRDRGYGYTF	TRBD1	TRBV6-5	TRBJ1-2	NA
TGTGCCTGGAGGAACGACCAAGAGACCCAGTACTTC	CAWRNDQETQYF	NA	TRBV30	TRBJ2-5	NA
TGTGCCAGCAGCTTCAATTTGGTCCCCCTCCACTTT	CASSFNLVPLHF	NA	TRBV5-6	TRBJ1-6	NA
TGTGCCAGTAGTATCCCCTTTGGACTAGTACTTAGGCAGTTCTTC	CASSIPFGLVLRQFF	TRBD2	TRBV19	TRBJ2-1	NA